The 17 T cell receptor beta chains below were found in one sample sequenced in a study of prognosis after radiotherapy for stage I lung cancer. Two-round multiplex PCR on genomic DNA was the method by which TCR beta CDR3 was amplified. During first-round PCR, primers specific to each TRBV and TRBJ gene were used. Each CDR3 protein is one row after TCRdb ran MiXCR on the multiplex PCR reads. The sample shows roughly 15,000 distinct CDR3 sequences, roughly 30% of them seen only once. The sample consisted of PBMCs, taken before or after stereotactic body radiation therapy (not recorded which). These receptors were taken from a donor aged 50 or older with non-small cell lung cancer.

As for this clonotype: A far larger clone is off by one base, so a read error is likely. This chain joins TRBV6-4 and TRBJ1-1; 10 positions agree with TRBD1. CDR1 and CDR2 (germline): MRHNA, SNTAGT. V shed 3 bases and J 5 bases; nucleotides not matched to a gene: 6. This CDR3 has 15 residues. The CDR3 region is CASSEWTGGRTEAFF. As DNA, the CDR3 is TGTGCCAGCAGTGAATGGACAGGGGGTCGGACTGAAGCTTTCTTT.

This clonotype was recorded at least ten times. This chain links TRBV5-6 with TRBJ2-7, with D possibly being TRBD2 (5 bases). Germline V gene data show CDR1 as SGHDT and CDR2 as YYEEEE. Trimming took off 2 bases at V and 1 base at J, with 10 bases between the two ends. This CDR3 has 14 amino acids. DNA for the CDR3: TGTGCCAGCAGCTTACGGACTGGGTCCTACGAGCAGTACTTC. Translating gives CASSLRTGSYEQYF.

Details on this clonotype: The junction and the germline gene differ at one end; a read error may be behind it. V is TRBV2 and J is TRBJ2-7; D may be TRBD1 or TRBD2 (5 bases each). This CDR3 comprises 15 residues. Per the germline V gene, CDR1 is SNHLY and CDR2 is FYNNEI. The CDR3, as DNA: TGTCCCAGCAGCTTTACAAGGTGGGGCTCGGGGGAGCAGTACTTC. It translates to CPSSFTRWGSGEQYF.

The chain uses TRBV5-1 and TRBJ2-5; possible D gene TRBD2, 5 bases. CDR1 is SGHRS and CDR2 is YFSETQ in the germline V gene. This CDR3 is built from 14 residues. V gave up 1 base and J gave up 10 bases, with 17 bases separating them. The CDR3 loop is CASSLSLGAEDQYF. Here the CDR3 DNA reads TGCGCCAGCAGCTTGTCTTTGGGAGCTGAGGACCAGTACTTC.

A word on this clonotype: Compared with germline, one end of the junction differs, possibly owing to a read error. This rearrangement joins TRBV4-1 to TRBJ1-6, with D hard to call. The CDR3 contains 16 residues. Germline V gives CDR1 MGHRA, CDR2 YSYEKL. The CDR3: CASSQLHSAANSPLQF. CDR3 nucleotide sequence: TGCGCCAGCAGCCAACTTCATAGCGCCGCAAATTCACCCCTCCAATTT.

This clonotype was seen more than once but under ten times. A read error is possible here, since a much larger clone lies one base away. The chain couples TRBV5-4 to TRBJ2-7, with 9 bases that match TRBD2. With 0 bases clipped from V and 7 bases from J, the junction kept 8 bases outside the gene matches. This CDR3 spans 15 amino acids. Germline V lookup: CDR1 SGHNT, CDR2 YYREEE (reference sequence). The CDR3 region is CASSLAGGRAREQYF. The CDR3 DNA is TGTGCCAGCAGCTTGGCCGGCGGGAGGGCTCGGGAGCAGTACTTC.

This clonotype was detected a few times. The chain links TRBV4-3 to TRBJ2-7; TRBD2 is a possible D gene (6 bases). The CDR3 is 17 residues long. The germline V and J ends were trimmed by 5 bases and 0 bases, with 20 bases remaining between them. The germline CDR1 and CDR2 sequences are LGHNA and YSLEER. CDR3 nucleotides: TGCGCCAGCAGCGACGTGCCATGGTTCGGGAGCTCCTACGAGCAGTACTTC. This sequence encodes CASSDVPWFGSSYEQYF.

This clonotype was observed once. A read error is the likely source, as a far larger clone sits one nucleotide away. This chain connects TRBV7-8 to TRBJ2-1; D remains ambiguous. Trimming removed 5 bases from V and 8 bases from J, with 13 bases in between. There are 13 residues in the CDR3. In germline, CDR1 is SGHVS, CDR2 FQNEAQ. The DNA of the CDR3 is TGTGCCAGCAGCCAACAATCCGGGCATGAGCAGTTCTTC. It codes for CASSQQSGHEQFF. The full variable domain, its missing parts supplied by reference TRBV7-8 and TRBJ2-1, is GAGVSQSPRYKVAKRGQDVALRCDPISGHVSLFWYQQALGQGPEFLTYFQNEAQLDKSGLPSDRFFAERPEGSVSTLKIQRTQQEDSAVYLCASSQQSGHEQFFGPGTRLTVL.

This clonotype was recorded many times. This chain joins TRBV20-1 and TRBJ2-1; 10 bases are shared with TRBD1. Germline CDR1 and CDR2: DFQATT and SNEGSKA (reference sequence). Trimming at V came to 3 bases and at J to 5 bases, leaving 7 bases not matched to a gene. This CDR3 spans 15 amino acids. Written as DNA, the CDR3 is TGCAGTGCTAGCGACGGGACAGGGGATAACAATGAGCAGTTCTTC. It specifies CSASDGTGDNNEQFF.

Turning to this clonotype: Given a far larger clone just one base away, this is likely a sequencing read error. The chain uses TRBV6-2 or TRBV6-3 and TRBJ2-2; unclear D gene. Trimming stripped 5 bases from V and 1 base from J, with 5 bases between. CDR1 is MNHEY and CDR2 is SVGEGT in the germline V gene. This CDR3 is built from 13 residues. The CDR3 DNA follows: TGTGCCAGCAGTGACTGGAACACCGGGGAGCTGTTTTTT. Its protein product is CASSDWNTGELFF.

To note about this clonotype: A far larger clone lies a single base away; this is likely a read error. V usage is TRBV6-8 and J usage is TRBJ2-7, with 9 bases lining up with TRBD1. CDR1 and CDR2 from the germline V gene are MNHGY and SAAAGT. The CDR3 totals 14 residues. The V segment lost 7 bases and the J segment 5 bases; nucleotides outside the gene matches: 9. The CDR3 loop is CASINRDRDNEQYF. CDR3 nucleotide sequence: TGTGCCAGCATCAACCGGGACAGGGACAACGAGCAGTACTTC.

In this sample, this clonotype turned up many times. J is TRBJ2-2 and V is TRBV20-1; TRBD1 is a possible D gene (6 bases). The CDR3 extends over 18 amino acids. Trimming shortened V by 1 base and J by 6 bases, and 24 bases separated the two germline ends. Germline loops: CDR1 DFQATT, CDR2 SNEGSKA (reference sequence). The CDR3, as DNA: TGCAGTGCTAGAGGGTTCCTTCTTTCTGGGGGCGCGGCCGGGGAGCTGTTTTTT. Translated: CSARGFLLSGGAAGELFF.

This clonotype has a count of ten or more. CDR3 region: CSGYDGGAYNEQFF. The CDR3 DNA reads TGCAGTGGATACGACGGCGGGGCCTACAATGAGCAGTTCTTC. The rearrangement joins TRBV20-1 to TRBJ2-1; possible D gene TRBD2, 6 bases. V was cut by 7 bases and J by 2 bases, with 15 bases left in between. Per germline, CDR1 DFQATT and CDR2 SNEGSKA (reference sequence). The CDR3 has 14 amino acids.

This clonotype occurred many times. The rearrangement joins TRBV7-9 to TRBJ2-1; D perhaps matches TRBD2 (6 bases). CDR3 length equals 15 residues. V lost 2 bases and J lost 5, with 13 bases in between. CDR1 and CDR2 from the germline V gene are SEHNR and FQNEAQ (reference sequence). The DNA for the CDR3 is TGTGCCAGCAGCTTATGGGCGGGAAAGCACAATGAGCAGTTCTTC. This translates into CASSLWAGKHNEQFF.

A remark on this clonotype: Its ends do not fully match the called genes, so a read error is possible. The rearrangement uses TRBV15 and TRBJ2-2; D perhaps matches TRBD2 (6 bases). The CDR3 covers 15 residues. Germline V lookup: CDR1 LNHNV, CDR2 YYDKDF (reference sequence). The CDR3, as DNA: TGTGCCACCACCGCGGGATGCCGTGACACCGGGGATCTGTTTTTT. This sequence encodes CATTAGCRDTGDLFF.

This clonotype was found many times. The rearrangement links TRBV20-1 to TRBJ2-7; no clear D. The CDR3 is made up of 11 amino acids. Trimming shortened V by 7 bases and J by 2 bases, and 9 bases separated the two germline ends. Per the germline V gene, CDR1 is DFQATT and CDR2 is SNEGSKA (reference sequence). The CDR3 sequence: CSVGPTYEQYF. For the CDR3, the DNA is TGCAGTGTCGGCCCTACCTACGAGCAGTACTTC.

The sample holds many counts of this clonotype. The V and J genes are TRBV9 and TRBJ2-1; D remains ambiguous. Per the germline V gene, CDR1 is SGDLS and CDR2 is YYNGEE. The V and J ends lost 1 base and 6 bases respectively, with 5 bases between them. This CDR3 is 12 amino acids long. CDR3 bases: TGTGCCAGCAGCGTACCCGGCAATGAGCAGTTCTTC. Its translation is CASSVPGNEQFF.